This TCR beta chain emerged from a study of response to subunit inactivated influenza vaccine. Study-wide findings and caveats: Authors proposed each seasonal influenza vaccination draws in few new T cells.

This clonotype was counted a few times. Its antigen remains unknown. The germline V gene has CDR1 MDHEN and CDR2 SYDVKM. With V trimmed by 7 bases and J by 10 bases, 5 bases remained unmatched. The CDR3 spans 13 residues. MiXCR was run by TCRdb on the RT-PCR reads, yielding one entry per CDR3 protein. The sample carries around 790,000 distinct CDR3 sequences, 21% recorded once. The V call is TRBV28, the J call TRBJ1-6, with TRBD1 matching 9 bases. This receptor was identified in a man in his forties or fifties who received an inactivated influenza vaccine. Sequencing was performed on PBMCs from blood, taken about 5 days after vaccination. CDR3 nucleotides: TGTGCCAGCACGGACAGGGGCGAGTCACCCCTCCACTTT. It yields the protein CASTDRGESPLHF.